A selection of T cell receptor beta chains follows, all from one sample in a study of CD8+ T cells in alopecia areata. The protocol was immunoSEQ multiplex PCR, while the TCRdb copy is restricted to in-frame clones and leaves out a portion. The sample lists roughly 140,000 clones, 62% seen once, with just over 35% in the top ten. Sequencing used CD8+ T cells sorted from blood. The receptor set was obtained from a human donor in good health. The CDR3 runs from the conserved cysteine through the conserved F or W.

TRBV5-1,TRBJ2-1,CASSLETAANEQFF
TRBV7-9,TRBJ2-5,CASSSGTGLETQYF
TRBV7-9,TRBJ2-7,CASSSTRGETDEQYF
TRBV5-1,TRBJ2-5,CASSLKDQETQYF
TRBV27,TRBJ2-1,CASKGLNYNEQFF
TRBV28,TRBJ2-7,CASSPRLHEQYF
TRBV11-1,TRBJ2-1,CASSASSGRGYNEQFF
TRBV4-1,TRBJ2-1,CASSQVPFHETGNEQFF
TRBV30,TRBJ1-2,CAWTSLNEFTGYAF
TRBV7-2,TRBJ1-1,CASSFGATNTEAFF
TRBV7-9,TRBJ2-7,CASSLSRERYEQYF
TRBV11-2,TRBJ2-1,CASSSAGGRNEQFF
TRBV5-1,TRBJ2-7,CASSFGGVSYEQYF
TRBV5-6,TRBJ2-1,CASSLGGNEQFF
TRBV13,TRBJ2-7,CASSSSDSSGRRQQYF
TRBV29-1,TRBJ2-7,CSVVTGVPYEQYF
TRBV23-1,TRBJ1-5,CASRPGQGSDQPQHF
TRBV27,TRBJ1-2,CASSRGDGYTF
TRBV23-1,TRBJ2-7,CASSPDQLAGGDHEQYF
TRBV11-2,TRBJ2-1,CASSLAGTSGNNEQFF
TRBV9,TRBJ2-7,CASSPGTSSYEQYF
TRBV6-1,.,CASSVGDPQETQYF
TRBV4-2,TRBJ2-7,CASSQDNDSSYEQYF
TRBV7-2,TRBJ2-7,CASSLGTTSYEQYF
TRBV9,TRBJ2-2,CASGGGTGELFF
TRBV13,TRBJ1-1,CASSSSTGTEAFF
TRBV19,TRBJ2-3,CASKQEAGISTDTQYF
TRBV2,TRBJ1-1,CASSQERGDTEAFF
TRBV5-1,TRBJ2-2,CASSPALGELFF
TRBV7-8,TRBJ2-3,CASSLVGPNADTQYF
TRBV14,TRBJ1-5,CASSQLMNQPQHF
TRBV30,TRBJ1-1,CAWTTAMNTEAFF
TRBV7-9,TRBJ2-7,CASSSPGTSGIYEQYF
TRBV30,TRBJ1-1,CAWSRPPGLLRWTEAFF
TRBV12-5,TRBJ2-1,CASSAGSNEQFF
TRBV27,TRBJ1-5,CASSPYPTEPQHF
TRBV6-6,TRBJ2-1,CASSYTGWHEQFF
TRBV6-1,TRBJ2-6,CASSDEFSGANVLTF
TRBV7-9,TRBJ2-7,CASTRIDRETVEQYF
TRBV13,TRBJ2-7,CASSPTLAGKQYF
TRBV30,TRBJ2-2,CAWSPGNTGELFF
TRBV11-2,TRBJ2-7,CASSLGGLAEAYEQYF